A single sample is the source of the 3 T cell receptor beta chains below, sequenced in a study of technical replicates of blood from four donors. The data were produced by immunoSEQ multiplex PCR, yet TCRdb's version contains in-frame clones alone and is incomplete. This repertoire shows about 97,000 clones, about 95% found once; its top ten account for 0.3% to 0.35%. What was sequenced was T cells isolated from PBMCs. The receptors shown here come from a human donor in good health.

V usage is TRBV27 and J usage is TRBJ2-1, with TRBD1 as a possible D gene (5 bases). From germline, CDR1 is MNHEY and CDR2 SMNVEV (reference sequence). The CDR3 extends over 15 amino acids. V lost 5 bases and J 0 bases, leaving 11 bases between the germline ends. The CDR3 DNA reads as TGTGCCAGCAGTGGTACAGGCAGCTCCTACAATGAGCAGTTCTTC. The encoded protein is CASSGTGSSYNEQFF.

This clone was observed a single time. V gene TRBV9 combines with J gene TRBJ2-1; TRBD2 matches at 7 bases. Per germline, CDR1 SGDLS and CDR2 YYNGEE. The CDR3 has 15 residues. V trimming: 3 bases; J trimming: 7 bases; junction bases outside the gene matches: 10. CDR3 amino acids: CASSARPGTTNEQFF. Here the CDR3 DNA reads TGTGCCAGCAGCGCCCGCCCGGGGACTACTAATGAGCAGTTCTTC.

This chain joins TRBV7-6 and TRBJ2-5; perhaps TRBD1 as D (6 bases). V lost 4 bases and J lost 6, with 15 bases in between. CDR3 length equals 14 residues. Germline V gives CDR1 SGHVS, CDR2 FNYEAQ. The CDR3 loop reads CASSSLRGAKTQYF. In nucleotides, the CDR3 is TGTGCCAGCAGCTCCCTCAGGGGCGCAAAGACCCAGTACTTC.